One and the same sample provided the 21 T cell receptor beta chains below, sequenced in a study of T-cell reconstitution after alpha-beta-depleted transplantation in children. Preparing the TCRbeta library involved the use of unique molecular identifiers. From the PCR reads, TCRdb called clonotypes with MiXCR, one entry per CDR3 protein. Found here are hundreds of thousands of distinct CDR3 sequences, roughly 15% of them singletons; the top ten hold under 1.2%. The sequences come from PBMCs from the stem cell graft donor, collected from the stem cell graft. The receptors derive from a human donor who donated a stem cell graft to a child with acute myeloid leukemia.

The chain combines TRBV27 with TRBJ1-4; 10 bases line up with TRBD1. The V segment lost 6 bases and the J segment 7 bases; nucleotides outside the gene matches: 11. CDR1 is MNHEY and CDR2 is SMNVEV in the germline V gene (reference sequence). The CDR3 spans 16 residues. The chain's CDR3 is CASSPRRTGGGEKLFF. Here the CDR3 DNA reads TGTGCCAGCAGCCCGCGAAGGACAGGGGGAGGTGAAAAACTGTTTTTT. Full variable domain (rest looked up from reference TRBV27 and TRBJ1-4): EAQVTQNPRYLITVTGKKLTVTCSQNMNHEYMSWYRQDPGLGLRQIYYSMNVEVTDKGDVPEGYKVSRKEKRNFPLILESPSPNQTSLYFCASSPRRTGGGEKLFFGSGTQLSVL.

Comment on this clonotype: Given a much more abundant clone one base away, this may be a read error. This sequence joins TRBV6-5 and TRBJ1-1; D remains ambiguous. This CDR3 spans 14 amino acids. Germline V gene data show CDR1 as MNHEY and CDR2 as SVGAGI. CDR3: CASSYSPERTDAFF. CDR3 in DNA: TGTGCCAGCAGTTACTCGCCGGAGAGGACTGACGCTTTCTTT.

This clonotype was observed at least ten times. The chain combines TRBV20-1 with TRBJ1-4; tentatively, D is TRBD1 (5 bases). The CDR3 runs 12 residues. The ends were cut back, 5 bases at V and 8 bases at J, with 12 bases in the middle. CDR1 is DFQATT and CDR2 is SNEGSKA in the germline V gene (reference sequence). This CDR3 is CSAGGTVEKLFF. DNA for the CDR3: TGCAGTGCTGGCGGGACGGTCGAAAAACTGTTTTTT.

This clonotype was observed a handful of times. V and J are TRBV25-1 and TRBJ2-3; D ambiguous. This CDR3 has 17 amino acids. V was clipped by 3 bases and J by 5 bases, with 21 bases between them. CDR1 is MGHDK, CDR2 SYGVNS, per germline. As DNA, the CDR3 is TGTGCCAGCAGTGATCAGAGGAGCATGGCAGTGGGAGATACGCAGTATTTT. This codes for CASSDQRSMAVGDTQYF. Complete variable domain (other parts from reference TRBV25-1 and TRBJ2-3): EADIYQTPRYLVIGTGKKITLECSQTMGHDKMYWYQQDPGMELHLIHYSYGVNSTEKGDLSSESTVSRIRTEHFPLTLESARPSHTSQYLCASSDQRSMAVGDTQYFGPGTRLTVL.

This clonotype has more than one count but fewer than ten. Written as DNA, the CDR3 is TGCGCCAGCAGCCAGGACCGGGACGTCCGTCAGCCCCAGCATTTT. Translation gives CASSQDRDVRQPQHF. The V call is TRBV4-3, the J call TRBJ1-5, with D maybe TRBD1 (5 bases). Germline V gene data show CDR1 as LGHNA and CDR2 as YSLEER. This CDR3 contains 15 residues. V gave up 3 bases and J gave up 6 bases, with 15 bases separating them.

This rearrangement joins TRBV7-9 to TRBJ2-1; TRBD1 is a possible D gene (5 bases). Trimming cost V 2 bases and J 9 bases, with 11 bases left between them. Germline V gene sequence: CDR1 SEHNR, CDR2 FQNEAQ (reference sequence). There are 13 residues in the CDR3. CDR3 in amino acids: CASSLFHQGEQFF. CDR3 in DNA: TGTGCCAGCAGCTTATTCCATCAGGGTGAGCAGTTCTTC. The full variable domain, rest sourced from reference TRBV7-9 and TRBJ2-1, is DTGVSQNPRHKITKRGQNVTFRCDPISEHNRLYWYRQTLGQGPEFLTYFQNEAQLEKSRLLSDRFSAERPKGSFSTLEIQRTEQGDSAMYLCASSLFHQGEQFFGPGTRLTVL.

As DNA, the CDR3 is TGTGCCAGCATGGCGACTAGAGACGGCCAAGAGACCCAGTACTTC. It yields the protein CASMATRDGQETQYF. J is TRBJ2-5 and V is TRBV13, with D possibly being TRBD2 (6 bases). Germline CDR1 reads PRHDT; CDR2 reads FYEKMQ (reference sequence). The CDR3 has 15 amino acids. V gave up 7 bases and J gave up 1 base, with 16 bases separating them.

The genes are TRBV20-1 and TRBJ2-5, with a possible D match to TRBD1 (5 bases). Deletions cut 6 bases from V and 2 bases from J, with 13 bases between. The V gene's germline CDR1 is DFQATT and CDR2 SNEGSKA (reference sequence). The CDR3 totals 13 residues. CDR3 nucleotides: TGCAGTGCAATTCAGCCAGGGCAAGAGACCCAGTACTTC. This gives the protein CSAIQPGQETQYF.

The V and J genes are TRBV7-9 and TRBJ1-2; D not certain. This CDR3 has 15 amino acids. V gave up 2 bases and J gave up 3 bases, with 13 bases separating them. Germline CDR1 is SEHNR and CDR2 is FQNEAQ (reference sequence). CDR3 amino acids: CASSLSAEEDYGYTF. CDR3 nucleotides: TGTGCCAGCAGCTTATCGGCAGAGGAAGACTATGGCTACACCTTC. Full variable domain (remainder filled in from reference TRBV7-9 and TRBJ1-2): DTGVSQNPRHKITKRGQNVTFRCDPISEHNRLYWYRQTLGQGPEFLTYFQNEAQLEKSRLLSDRFSAERPKGSFSTLEIQRTEQGDSAMYLCASSLSAEEDYGYTFGSGTRLTVV.

Note on this clonotype: The junction departs from the called germline gene at one end, perhaps through a read error. This chain connects TRBV10-3 to TRBJ1-1, with unresolved D. The germline V gene has CDR1 ENHRY and CDR2 SYGVKD. The CDR3 runs to 16 residues. CDR3 nucleotides: TGTGCCATCAGTGAGTCGAGGGCAGCTTGGAACACTGACGCTTTCTTT. It codes for CAISESRAAWNTDAFF.

This clonotype was counted at least ten times. The chain couples TRBV7-2 to TRBJ1-2, with 8 bases fitting TRBD1. The ends lost 4 bases at V and 3 bases at J; junction bases unmatched: 7. This CDR3 spans 15 amino acids. From germline, CDR1 is SGHTA and CDR2 FQGNSA. The DNA of the CDR3 is TGTGCCAGCAGCTCCCGTCCGGGACAGGACTATGGCTACACCTTC. This translates into CASSSRPGQDYGYTF.

This clonotype was counted at least ten times. This chain connects TRBV29-1 to TRBJ2-5, with 8 nucleotides matching TRBD1. V trimming: 1 base; J trimming: 7 bases; junction bases outside the gene matches: 14. Germline V lookup: CDR1 SQVTM, CDR2 ANQGSEA. There are 16 residues in the CDR3. The CDR3, as DNA: TGCAGCGTTGAAGTCTCAGGGGGCCGACGGTCAGGGACCCAGTACTTC. Protein product: CSVEVSGGRRSGTQYF.

This clonotype was detected a few times. This chain connects TRBV7-9 to TRBJ2-1; no firm D call. Germline V gene lookup returns CDR1 SEHNR and CDR2 FQNEAQ (reference sequence). V was cut by 5 bases and J by 6 bases, with 8 bases left in between. The CDR3 spans 12 residues. The CDR3 nucleotides read TGTGCCAGCAGCCGGGCAGCCAATGAGCAGTTCTTC. Translation gives CASSRAANEQFF.

The J gene is TRBJ2-4, the V gene TRBV5-1; D gene uncertain. The CDR3 has 13 residues. Trimming shortened V by 0 bases and J by 6 bases, and 7 bases separated the two germline ends. The germline CDR1 and CDR2 sequences are SGHRS and YFSETQ. Here the CDR3 reads CASSLGLANIQYF. As DNA, the CDR3 is TGCGCCAGCAGCTTGGGACTGGCAAACATTCAGTACTTC.

This clonotype was recorded at least ten times. The chain carries TRBV20-1 and TRBJ2-5, with TRBD1 matching over 7 bases. Germline CDR1 is DFQATT and CDR2 is SNEGSKA (reference sequence). Trimming removed 3 bases from V and 7 bases from J; junction bases left unmatched: 14. The CDR3 contains 15 residues. As DNA, the CDR3 is TGCAGTGCTAGTCGTGGACAGGCTGGATTGGGGACCCAGTACTTC. Encoded protein: CSASRGQAGLGTQYF.

This clonotype was counted many times. The genes are TRBV20-1 and TRBJ2-3; D unresolved. The CDR3 extends over 14 amino acids. Germline values: CDR1 DFQATT, CDR2 SNEGSKA (reference sequence). The V end was cut by 6 bases, the J end by 3 bases, with 16 bases between. As DNA, the CDR3 is TGCAGTGCGGGCACCAGGTCTCGGACAGATACGCAGTATTTT. Protein: CSAGTRSRTDTQYF.

This clonotype was counted ten times or more. The chain links TRBV7-2 to TRBJ2-5; 12 nucleotides line up with TRBD2. Germline loops: CDR1 SGHTA, CDR2 FQGNSA. V shed 3 bases, J shed 1 base, and the junction held 3 bases outside the gene matches. The CDR3 runs to 16 residues. The CDR3, as DNA: TGTGCCAGCAGCTTTGGACTAGCGGGGAGCCAAGAGACCCAGTACTTC. Translation gives CASSFGLAGSQETQYF.

This clonotype has just a few counts. V and J are TRBV25-1 and TRBJ2-1; D call uncertain. The CDR3 runs to 13 residues. V shed 0 bases and J shed 8 bases, with 8 bases lying between them. Germline V gives CDR1 MGHDK, CDR2 SYGVNS. The CDR3 DNA reads TGTGCCAGCAGTGAATATAACTTGGATGAGCAGTTCTTC. Translating gives CASSEYNLDEQFF. Full variable domain (outside the CDR3, taken from reference TRBV25-1 and TRBJ2-1): EADIYQTPRYLVIGTGKKITLECSQTMGHDKMYWYQQDPGMELHLIHYSYGVNSTEKGDLSSESTVSRIRTEHFPLTLESARPSHTSQYLCASSEYNLDEQFFGPGTRLTVL.

This clonotype came up many times. The J gene is TRBJ2-3, the V gene TRBV20-1; the match to TRBD2 covers 9 bases. After removal of 6 bases from V and 6 bases from J, the junction contained 7 bases not matched to a gene. In germline, CDR1 is DFQATT, CDR2 SNEGSKA (reference sequence). The CDR3 covers 13 residues. DNA for the CDR3: TGCAGTGCAAAATTAGCGGGGGCTGATACGCAGTATTTT. Encoded protein: CSAKLAGADTQYF.

This clonotype occurred a few times. The rearrangement joins TRBV10-2 to TRBJ2-7; TRBD2 aligns across 11 bases. Per germline, CDR1 WSHSY and CDR2 SAAADI. Trimming removed 7 bases from V and 2 bases from J; junction bases left unmatched: 7. The CDR3 runs to 15 residues. The CDR3: CASMGLAAPTYEQYF. In nucleotides, the CDR3 is TGCGCCAGCATGGGACTAGCGGCACCGACCTACGAGCAGTACTTC.

In its sample, this clonotype was seen a few times. The V call is TRBV10-2, the J call TRBJ2-1; 8 nucleotides match TRBD2. Trimming removed 4 bases from V and 8 bases from J; junction bases left unmatched: 13. In germline, CDR1 is WSHSY, CDR2 SAAADI. The CDR3 is made up of 16 amino acids. CDR3: CASSGSLRGGKDEQFF. DNA for the CDR3: TGCGCCAGCAGTGGGTCCTTACGGGGGGGCAAGGATGAGCAGTTCTTC.